The next 32 T cell receptor beta chains were all read from a single sample in a study of sequential checkpoint blockade in melanoma. Assay: immunoSEQ multiplex PCR; the TCRdb copy retains only in-frame clones and omits some. This sample has about 5,000 clones; roughly 25% occur once, and the top ten carry about 9%. Specified treatment: randomized to nivolumab then ipilimumab (arm A) or the reverse (arm B). Sample: tumor tissue (inferred from file names), taken from a patient given nivolumab and ipilimumab in sequence. The origin of the receptors is a human donor with melanoma.

A few counts support this clone. The genes are TRBV28 and TRBJ2-1, with TRBD2 matching 11 bases. The germline V gene encodes CDR1 MDHEN and CDR2 SYDVKM. The ends lost 5 bases at V and 5 bases at J; junction bases unmatched: 5. The CDR3 has 15 residues. The CDR3, as DNA: TGTGCCAGCAGTGCCCCGGGACTAGCGGACAATGAGCAGTTCTTC. Its protein product is CASSAPGLADNEQFF. Complete variable domain (other parts from reference TRBV28 and TRBJ2-1): DVKVTQSSRYLVKRTGEKVFLECVQDMDHENMFWYRQDPGLGLRLIYFSYDVKMKEKGDIPEGYSVSREKKERFSLILESASTNQTSMYLCASSAPGLADNEQFFGPGTRLTVL.

This clone was observed a handful of times. The chain has TRBV10-3 and TRBJ2-5, with TRBD1 identical over 9 bases. V lost 2 bases and J lost 5; bases outside the gene matches: 3. There are 14 residues in the CDR3. CDR1 is ENHRY, CDR2 SYGVKD, per germline. CDR3 amino acids: CAISERDRAETQYF. The CDR3 region has the DNA TGTGCCATCAGTGAGAGGGACAGGGCCGAGACCCAGTACTTC.

This clone is classed as medium-sized. The chain joins TRBV9 to TRBJ1-4; D uncertain. Germline CDR1 and CDR2: SGDLS and YYNGEE. V lost 3 bases and J lost 6, with 6 bases in between. The CDR3 is made up of 12 amino acids. The CDR3, as DNA: TGTGCCAGCAGCGGGACGGATGAAAAACTGTTTTTT. It codes for CASSGTDEKLFF.

This clone is categorized as medium-sized (0.01 to 0.1%). The rearrangement joins TRBV6-8 to TRBJ2-7; D might be TRBD2 (6 bases). V lost 5 bases and J lost 3, with 14 bases in between. This CDR3 is built from 14 residues. The V gene's germline CDR1 is MNHGY and CDR2 SAAAGT. The CDR3 here is CASSGGTPNYEQYF. The CDR3 DNA reads TGTGCCAGCAGTGGCGGGACTCCCAACTACGAGCAGTACTTC.

This clone was counted ten times or more. The rearrangement uses TRBV6-8 and TRBJ1-2; D is possibly TRBD1 (5 bases). The V end lost 6 bases, the J end lost 8 bases, and 16 bases lay between the germline ends. Per the germline V gene, CDR1 is MNHGY and CDR2 is SAAAGT. This CDR3 has 13 amino acids. CDR3 sequence reads: CASRPSGVVGYTF. In nucleotides, the CDR3 is TGTGCCAGCAGACCTTCGGGGGTTGTCGGCTACACCTTC.

This clone is medium-sized by share. The chain recombines TRBV28 with TRBJ2-5, with 7 bases aligning to TRBD1. The V segment lost 3 bases and the J segment 5 bases; nucleotides outside the gene matches: 6. The CDR3 contains 14 residues. From germline, CDR1 is MDHEN and CDR2 SYDVKM. CDR3 protein: CASSFPTGSETQYF. The CDR3 DNA is TGTGCCAGCAGTTTCCCGACAGGGTCGGAGACCCAGTACTTC.

The table lists this clone with a few counts. The chain links TRBV4-1 to TRBJ2-7; 7 positions agree with TRBD1. The CDR3 loop spans 14 amino acids. Germline loops: CDR1 MGHRA, CDR2 YSYEKL. The V gene end was trimmed by 2 bases and the J gene end by 3 bases; junction bases not matched to a gene: 4. CDR3 in DNA: TGCGCCAGCAGCCAACGGGACAGAAACTACGAGCAGTACTTC. This translates into CASSQRDRNYEQYF.

The chain combines TRBV4-1 with TRBJ2-7; 8 bases line up with TRBD2. J was trimmed by 0 bases and V by 0 bases; bases with no gene match: 4. The germline gives CDR1 MGHRA, CDR2 YSYEKL. The CDR3 length is 16 residues. The CDR3, as DNA: TGCGCCAGCAGCCAAGACAGCGGGAGCCACTCCTACGAGCAGTACTTC. This codes for CASSQDSGSHSYEQYF.

The chain recombines TRBV6-8 with TRBJ1-2; D is perhaps TRBD1 (5 bases). V was trimmed by 6 bases and J by 8 bases, leaving 22 bases between them. Per the germline V gene, CDR1 is MNHGY and CDR2 is SAAAGT. This CDR3 region has 15 residues. The CDR3 DNA sequence: TGTGCCAGCAGGATCGGGGGGTCGGCCCAGAGGGGCTACACCTTC. As protein: CASRIGGSAQRGYTF.

This chain connects TRBV5-1 to TRBJ2-3; TRBD2 aligns across 8 bases. CDR1 is SGHRS and CDR2 is YFSETQ in the germline V gene. This CDR3 region has 15 residues. V shed 6 bases, J shed 4 bases, and the junction held 10 bases outside the gene matches. CDR3: CASKLPSGGPDTQYF. The CDR3 DNA is TGCGCCAGCAAGCTCCCCAGCGGGGGCCCAGATACGCAGTATTTT.

This clone is deemed medium-sized. The rearrangement links TRBV11-3 to TRBJ2-2, with TRBD2 matching 8 bases. With V trimmed by 5 bases and J by 0 bases, 5 bases remained unmatched. Germline CDR1 SGHNT, CDR2 YENEEA. This CDR3 comprises 16 residues. The CDR3 nucleotides are TGTGCCAGCAGCCCGGGGGGGGGATCGAACACCGGGGAGCTGTTTTTT. This sequence encodes CASSPGGGSNTGELFF.

J is TRBJ2-7 and V is TRBV10-2, with 9 bases aligning to TRBD1. J gave up 5 bases and V 2 bases, and 7 bases lay outside the gene matches. The CDR3 contains 15 residues. The germline V gene has CDR1 WSHSY and CDR2 SAAADI. The CDR3 DNA is TGCGCCAGCAGTGAGAAAGGGGACAGGGAGGACGAGCAGTACTTC. Encoded protein: CASSEKGDREDEQYF.

V gene TRBV6-8 combines with J gene TRBJ2-1, with 8 bases that match TRBD2. Germline-derived CDR1 and CDR2 are MNHGY and SAAAGT. Losses at the gene ends were 10 bases for V and 0 bases for J; bases not matched to a gene: 5. The CDR3 is made up of 14 amino acids. CDR3 in amino acids: CATQREPSYNEQFF. In nucleotides, the CDR3 is TGTGCCACTCAGCGGGAGCCCTCCTACAATGAGCAGTTCTTC.

Only a few counts were recorded for this clone. The chain has TRBV11-3 and TRBJ2-1; TRBD2 aligns across 8 bases. Germline trimming cut 2 bases from V and 6 bases from J; bases unmatched to any gene: 6. This CDR3 comprises 15 residues. Germline-derived CDR1 and CDR2 are SGHNT and YENEEA. The CDR3 reads CASSLLAGGTNEQFF. DNA for the CDR3: TGTGCCAGCAGCTTACTGGCGGGAGGTACCAATGAGCAGTTCTTC.

In this sample, this clone turned up a few times. This sequence joins TRBV6-8 and TRBJ1-1; 11 bases match TRBD1. The CDR3 runs 12 residues. The ends lost 7 bases at V and 11 bases at J; junction bases unmatched: 6. CDR1 and CDR2 from the germline V gene are MNHGY and SAAAGT. This CDR3 is CASTGQGAGAFF. CDR3 DNA sequence: TGTGCCAGCACCGGACAGGGGGCGGGGGCTTTCTTT.

This clone was seen many times. The chain recombines TRBV11-3 with TRBJ2-7; maybe TRBD1 (5 bases). The CDR3 is 14 residues long. Germline assignment: CDR1 SGHNT and CDR2 YENEEA. Trimming stripped 5 bases from V and 5 bases from J, with 16 bases between. The CDR3 nucleotides are TGTGCCAGCAGCCAGGAAGACAGAAGACACGAGCAGTACTTC. Translation: CASSQEDRRHEQYF.

This clone turned up a few times. The V and J genes are TRBV6-7 and TRBJ1-5, with D hard to call. TRBV6-7 is marked as an open reading frame, function uncertain. This CDR3 has 15 amino acids. V dropped 6 bases and J dropped 7 bases, with 19 bases sitting between them. CDR3 amino acids: CASSPVDHPTQPQHF. CDR3 DNA sequence: TGTGCCAGCAGCCCAGTGGATCACCCGACCCAGCCCCAGCATTTT.

The genes are TRBV18 and TRBJ1-4; no clear D gene. V gave up 0 bases and J gave up 0 bases, with 8 bases separating them. The CDR3 contains 16 residues. Germline CDR1 and CDR2: KGHSH and LQKENI. The CDR3 loop is CASSPPIHATNEKLFF. In DNA, the CDR3 is TGTGCCAGCTCACCACCAATACATGCAACTAATGAAAAACTGTTTTTT.

By frequency in the sample, this clone is medium-sized. The chain joins TRBV11-3 to TRBJ2-1; 9 bases are a match to TRBD2. This CDR3 has 19 residues. The ends lost 3 bases at V and 5 bases at J; junction bases unmatched: 17. The V gene's germline CDR1 is SGHNT and CDR2 YENEEA. CDR3 DNA: TGTGCCAGCAGCTTCTTCGGTTTAGCGGGAGTCAATTTGGACAATGAGCAGTTCTTC. It codes for CASSFFGLAGVNLDNEQFF.

This clone is termed large (0.1 to 1%). The rearrangement links TRBV10-2 to TRBJ1-1; 8 bases match TRBD1. V was pared by 6 bases and J by 4 bases, with 13 bases of the junction left unmatched. The CDR3 loop spans 16 amino acids. Germline V CDR1 and CDR2: WSHSY, SAAADI. The CDR3 DNA sequence: TGCGCCAGCAGACACCAGGGGGCGCTTAGTCCCACTGAAGCTTTCTTT. This sequence encodes CASRHQGALSPTEAFF.

This clone has more than one count but fewer than ten. The gene calls are TRBV6-8 and TRBJ1-1, with TRBD1 matching 11 bases. With 10 bases clipped from V and 3 bases from J, the junction kept 4 bases outside the gene matches. The CDR3 extends over 13 amino acids. The germline CDR1 and CDR2 sequences are MNHGY and SAAAGT. CDR3 nucleotides: TGTGCCATCAGGGACAGGGGGGACACTGAAGCTTTCTTT. Amino acids: CAIRDRGDTEAFF.

This clone was counted only a few times. This chain links TRBV7-1 with TRBJ2-1, with 12 bases fitting TRBD2. TRBV7-1 qualifies as an ORF whose function is uncertain. CDR3 length: 17 residues. Germline trimming cut 2 bases from V and 7 bases from J; bases unmatched to any gene: 9. CDR3 in amino acids: CASSSRLAGVYRNEQFF. CDR3 sequence (DNA): TGTGCCAGCAGCTCAAGACTAGCGGGAGTCTATAGGAATGAGCAGTTCTTC.

The table lists this clone with a few counts. The chain employs TRBV6-8 and TRBJ1-4, with D possibly being TRBD1 (5 bases). This CDR3 has 16 amino acids. The germline V and J ends were trimmed by 4 bases and 3 bases, with 15 bases remaining between them. Germline V lookup: CDR1 MNHGY, CDR2 SAAAGT. The CDR3 protein is CASSSRGGLANEKLFF. The CDR3 DNA reads as TGTGCCAGCAGTTCGCGGGGGGGTCTGGCTAATGAAAAACTGTTTTTT.

The gene calls are TRBV6-8 and TRBJ2-7; D remains ambiguous. Germline loops: CDR1 MNHGY, CDR2 SAAAGT. Trimming shortened V by 0 bases and J by 2 bases, and 14 bases separated the two germline ends. The CDR3 length is 16 residues. CDR3 DNA: TGTGCCAGCAGTTACTCGATAGTAGGGCGCACCTACGAGCAGTACTTC. Its protein is CASSYSIVGRTYEQYF.

This clone was seen at least ten times. V is TRBV11-3 and J is TRBJ1-4, with 12 positions matching TRBD1. V was pared by 5 bases and J by 8 bases, with 6 bases of the junction left unmatched. The CDR3 is made up of 15 amino acids. The germline CDR1 and CDR2 sequences are SGHNT and YENEEA. The DNA for the CDR3 is TGTGCCAGCAGCGTTGGGGACAGGGGGCAAGAAAAACTGTTTTTT. Translation gives CASSVGDRGQEKLFF.

The rearrangement joins TRBV5-1 to TRBJ2-2; 9 nucleotides align to TRBD1. V lost 5 bases, J lost 4 bases, and 6 bases stayed unmatched. There are 15 residues in the CDR3. From germline, CDR1 is SGHRS and CDR2 YFSETQ. This chain's CDR3 is CASRKQGAGTGELFF. CDR3 coding DNA: TGCGCCAGCAGGAAACAGGGGGCTGGCACCGGGGAGCTGTTTTTT.

Only a few counts were recorded for this clone. The chain has TRBV28 and TRBJ1-5; unclear D gene. There are 13 residues in the CDR3. Germline V gene sequence: CDR1 MDHEN, CDR2 SYDVKM. Trimming stripped 8 bases from V and 5 bases from J, with 13 bases between. Written as DNA, the CDR3 is TGTGCCAGCCGGGCGTATGGGTATCAGCCCCAGCATTTT. It is translated as CASRAYGYQPQHF.

For the CDR3, the DNA is TGCAGCGTTGAAGATCTTCGCAGGGGCGGTGAGACCCAGTACTTC. Residues: CSVEDLRRGGETQYF. The rearrangement uses TRBV29-1 and TRBJ2-5; possibly TRBD1 for D (6 bases). V was trimmed by 0 bases and J by 5 bases, leaving 16 bases between them. Per the germline V gene, CDR1 is SQVTM and CDR2 is ANQGSEA. The CDR3 contains 15 residues. The complete variable domain, with remaining parts taken from reference TRBV29-1 and TRBJ2-5, reads SAVISQKPSRDICQRGTSLTIQCQVDSQVTMMFWYRQQPGQSLTLIATANQGSEATYESGFVIDKFPISRPNLTFSTLTVSNMSPEDSSIYLCSVEDLRRGGETQYFGPGTRLLVL.

The chain is built from TRBV27 and TRBJ2-7, with TRBD2 matching 8 bases. Germline V gene data show CDR1 as MNHEY and CDR2 as SMNVEV (reference sequence). The J segment lost 6 bases and the V segment lost 3 bases, leaving 7 bases of the junction unmatched. This CDR3 is built from 14 residues. In DNA form, the CDR3 reads TGTGCCAGCAGTTTTTCGGGGGGGCGGATCGAGCAGTACTTC. The encoded protein is CASSFSGGRIEQYF.

The chain uses TRBV10-2 and TRBJ1-3; D not certain. V was clipped by 1 base and J by 3 bases, with 10 bases between them. The CDR3 extends over 15 amino acids. Germline V gene sequence: CDR1 WSHSY, CDR2 SAAADI. CDR3 nucleotide sequence: TGCGCCAGCAGTGAGTTCGGCGACCTTGGAAACACCATATATTTT. It is translated as CASSEFGDLGNTIYF.

The chain employs TRBV10-2 and TRBJ2-3; D is ambiguous. V lost 4 bases, J lost 6 bases, and 8 bases lay in between. The CDR3 consists of 12 residues. Germline loops: CDR1 WSHSY, CDR2 SAAADI. This chain's CDR3 is CASSGIADTQYF. The CDR3 coding sequence is TGCGCCAGCAGTGGGATCGCGGATACGCAGTATTTT.

Remarks on this clone: At the DNA level, this CDR3 is encoded by other sequences in the same sample as well. The chain joins TRBV19 to TRBJ1-1; maybe TRBD1 (5 bases). Per germline, CDR1 LNHDA and CDR2 SQIVND (reference sequence). Deletions cut 4 bases from V and 0 bases from J, with 15 bases between. CDR3 length: 16 amino acids. The CDR3 DNA follows: TGTGCCAGTAGTACGCCGGAGGGGCTGGTGAACACTGAAGCTTTCTTT. It codes for CASSTPEGLVNTEAFF.